The 21 T cell receptor beta chains listed next were all sequenced from one sample in a study of Graves' ophthalmopathy and Graves' hyperthyroidism. TCR beta CDR3 regions were amplified from RNA transcripts. Second-round multiplex PCR came after first-round RT-PCR with HTBI primers. One entry per CDR3 protein results from TCRdb running MiXCR on the multiplex PCR reads. This table has over a million distinct CDR3 sequences, 36% appearing once. The sequenced material came from peripheral blood or thyroid tissue (not recorded which). These receptors originate from an adult man with Graves' hyperthyroidism.

This clonotype has at least ten counts. The chain recombines TRBV7-2 with TRBJ1-4; the D is unclear. Germline values: CDR1 SGHTA, CDR2 FQGNSA. The CDR3 runs to 12 residues. V lost 7 bases to trimming and J lost 7 bases, with 10 bases between them. CDR3 coding DNA: TGTGCCAGCACCCTAGTGGGTGAAAAACTGTTTTTT. Its translation is CASTLVGEKLFF.

Many counts were recorded for this clonotype. The chain uses TRBV29-1 and TRBJ2-7, with 11 bases that match TRBD1. CDR1 is SQVTM and CDR2 is ANQGSEA in the germline V gene. V lost 6 bases and J lost 2; bases outside the gene matches: 6. The CDR3 consists of 14 residues. CDR3 bases: TGCAGCGTCCGCGGACAGGGGGCCACCTACGAGCAGTACTTC. Protein sequence: CSVRGQGATYEQYF.

The chain has TRBV10-2 and TRBJ2-7; D is tentatively TRBD1 or TRBD2 (7 bases each). CDR1 and CDR2 from the germline V gene are WSHSY and SAAADI. The CDR3 length is 15 residues. Trimming removed 4 bases from V and 2 bases from J, with 15 bases in between. In DNA, the CDR3 is TGCGCCAGCAGTGCCAGGGGGAGGGCCACCTACGAGCAGTACTTC. It encodes CASSARGRATYEQYF.

The V call is TRBV10-3, the J call TRBJ1-1; the D is unclear. Trimming took 10 bases from V and 5 from J, leaving 20 bases between them. The germline V gene has CDR1 ENHRY and CDR2 SYGVKD. This CDR3 contains 14 residues. The CDR3 region is CATIEAPPLTEAFF. Here the CDR3 DNA reads TGTGCCACCATTGAGGCACCCCCTCTGACTGAAGCTTTCTTT.

This clonotype appeared a few times. V and J are TRBV7-2 and TRBJ2-2, with D perhaps TRBD1 or TRBD2 (5 bases each). This CDR3 is built from 15 residues. V was pared by 3 bases and J by 6 bases, with 14 bases between. The germline V gene has CDR1 SGHTA and CDR2 FQGNSA. Written as DNA, the CDR3 is TGTGCCAGCAGCTTTGGAGCGAGGGGCCCCGGGGAGCTGTTTTTT. This sequence encodes CASSFGARGPGELFF.

This chain joins TRBV7-8 and TRBJ1-2; possibly TRBD1 for D (5 bases). CDR3 length equals 13 residues. Germline CDR1 reads SGHVS; CDR2 reads FQNEAQ. V lost 1 base and J lost 8, with 11 bases in between. CDR3 region: CASSLGPGFGYTF. DNA for the CDR3: TGTGCCAGCAGCTTAGGCCCAGGGTTCGGCTACACCTTC.

This clonotype appeared many times. This sequence joins TRBV20-1 and TRBJ2-7, with D perhaps given as TRBD1 or TRBD2 (6 bases each). The length of the CDR3 is 15 residues. Germline loops: CDR1 DFQATT, CDR2 SNEGSKA (reference sequence). The V end lost 2 bases, the J end lost 7 bases, and 21 bases lay between the germline ends. CDR3 nucleotides: TGCAGTGCTAGAACCGGCGGGAACAGGGTTGGTGAGCAGTACTTC. Translation gives CSARTGGNRVGEQYF.

This clonotype was counted many times. The chain links TRBV14 to TRBJ2-2; D is ambiguous. V lost 4 bases to trimming and J lost 4 bases, with 16 bases between them. The length of the CDR3 is 16 residues. Per germline, CDR1 SGHDN and CDR2 FVKESK. CDR3 coding DNA: TGTGCCAGCAGCCTCCAGCGCGGCACCGGCACCGGGGAGCTGTTTTTT. This translates into CASSLQRGTGTGELFF. The variable domain in full, completed from reference TRBV14 and TRBJ2-2, reads EAGVTQFPSHSVIEKGQTVTLRCDPISGHDNLYWYRRVMGKEIKFLLHFVKESKQDESGMPNNRFLAERTGGTYSTLKVQPAELEDSGVYFCASSLQRGTGTGELFFGEGSRLTVL.

The sample holds many counts of this clonotype. This chain joins TRBV15 and TRBJ2-7, with 11 bases that match TRBD1. Germline lookup yields CDR1 LNHNV and CDR2 YYDKDF (reference sequence). There are 15 residues in the CDR3. Germline trimming cut 5 bases from V and 1 base from J; bases unmatched to any gene: 4. The CDR3 loop reads CATSQGQGASYEQYF. In nucleotides, the CDR3 is TGTGCCACCAGCCAAGGACAGGGGGCATCCTACGAGCAGTACTTC. The whole variable domain, filled in from reference TRBV15 and TRBJ2-7, reads DAMVIQNPRYQVTQFGKPVTLSCSQTLNHNVMYWYQQKSSQAPKLLFHYYDKDFNNEADTPDNFQSRRPNTSFCFLDIRSPGLGDTAMYLCATSQGQGASYEQYFGPGTRLTVT.

This clonotype was counted ten times or more. This chain joins TRBV7-8 and TRBJ2-5; weak D call: TRBD2 (6 bases). The V and J ends lost 1 base and 5 bases respectively, with 20 bases between them. Germline V gene data show CDR1 as SGHVS and CDR2 as FQNEAQ. CDR3 length equals 17 residues. The CDR3 DNA reads TGTGCCAGCAGCTTAGGGCGAACGGGAGCCCGACGTGAGACCCAGTACTTC. Its protein is CASSLGRTGARRETQYF. The full variable domain, rest sourced from reference TRBV7-8 and TRBJ2-5, is GAGVSQSPRYKVAKRGQDVALRCDPISGHVSLFWYQQALGQGPEFLTYFQNEAQLDKSGLPSDRFFAERPEGSVSTLKIQRTQQEDSAVYLCASSLGRTGARRETQYFGPGTRLLVL.

The rearrangement joins TRBV7-8 to TRBJ1-5; tentatively, D is TRBD1 (6 bases). V was trimmed by 6 bases and J by 0 bases, leaving 18 bases between them. CDR1 and CDR2 (germline): SGHVS, FQNEAQ. This CDR3 is 17 amino acids long. The CDR3 protein is CASSDRLTGLSNQPQHF. The DNA of the CDR3 is TGTGCCAGCAGTGACAGACTGACAGGCCTTAGCAATCAGCCCCAGCATTTT.

V and J are TRBV7-9 and TRBJ2-3, with D possibly TRBD2 on 5 matching bases. The CDR3 length is 13 residues. From germline, CDR1 is SEHNR and CDR2 FQNEAQ (reference sequence). Between the trimmed V and J ends, which lost 2 bases and 6 bases, there was a span of 9 bases. The CDR3 DNA reads as TGTGCCAGCAGCTTACTTTCGGGGGATACGCAGTATTTT. Translation: CASSLLSGDTQYF. The full variable domain, its missing parts supplied by reference TRBV7-9 and TRBJ2-3, is DTGVSQNPRHKITKRGQNVTFRCDPISEHNRLYWYRQTLGQGPEFLTYFQNEAQLEKSRLLSDRFSAERPKGSFSTLEIQRTEQGDSAMYLCASSLLSGDTQYFGPGTRLTVL.

Many counts were recorded for this clonotype. The rearrangement links TRBV7-2 to TRBJ2-7, with 8 bases fitting TRBD1. Per germline, CDR1 SGHTA and CDR2 FQGNSA. The CDR3 extends over 15 amino acids. V lost 5 bases to trimming and J lost 5 bases; unmatched junction nucleotides: 11. CDR3 region: CASSHRDRSRDEQYF. The CDR3 DNA reads TGTGCCAGCAGCCACCGGGACAGGTCTCGGGACGAGCAGTACTTC.

At least ten counts were recorded for this clonotype. The gene calls are TRBV7-8 and TRBJ2-2, with D hard to call. Between the trimmed V and J ends, which lost 0 bases and 7 bases, there was a span of 6 bases. The CDR3 length is 13 residues. Germline CDR1 reads SGHVS; CDR2 reads FQNEAQ. CDR3 nucleotide sequence: TGTGCCAGCAGCTTAGCCCGATTCGGGGAGCTGTTTTTT. Translated, it gives CASSLARFGELFF.

This clonotype was picked up many times. The chain joins TRBV20-1 to TRBJ2-2, with no clear D. CDR1 and CDR2 (germline): DFQATT, SNEGSKA (reference sequence). The CDR3 consists of 16 residues. The V gene lost 3 bases and the J gene lost 1 base, with 15 bases spanning the gap. CDR3 nucleotide sequence: TGCAGTGCTAGCGAGATCCTGACGGGGAACACCGGGGAGCTGTTTTTT. As protein: CSASEILTGNTGELFF.

The V gene is TRBV12-3 or TRBV12-4, the J gene TRBJ1-6, with D hard to call. There are 15 residues in the CDR3. V was trimmed by 7 bases and J by 0 bases, leaving 10 bases between them. CDR3: CASITGSSYNSPLHF. The CDR3 DNA is TGTGCCAGCATCACCGGATCCTCCTATAATTCACCCCTCCACTTT.

CDR3 protein: CATSRGQGLYETQYF. DNA for the CDR3: TGTGCCACCAGCAGAGGACAGGGGCTCTATGAGACCCAGTACTTC. The chain joins TRBV15 to TRBJ2-5; 8 bases match TRBD1. The trim removed 1 base at V and 5 bases at J, leaving 6 bases unmatched. The CDR3 spans 15 residues. CDR1 is LNHNV and CDR2 is YYDKDF in the germline V gene (reference sequence). Full variable domain (remainder filled in from reference TRBV15 and TRBJ2-5): DAMVIQNPRYQVTQFGKPVTLSCSQTLNHNVMYWYQQKSSQAPKLLFHYYDKDFNNEADTPDNFQSRRPNTSFCFLDIRSPGLGDTAMYLCATSRGQGLYETQYFGPGTRLLVL.

The V and J genes are TRBV9 and TRBJ2-6, with a possible D match to TRBD1 (6 bases). Germline CDR1 reads SGDLS; CDR2 reads YYNGEE. The V and J ends lost 4 bases and 4 bases respectively, with 12 bases between them. This CDR3 contains 15 residues. The CDR3 spells CASSPTGQGANVLTF. In DNA form, the CDR3 reads TGTGCCAGCAGCCCGACCGGACAGGGGGCCAACGTCCTGACTTTC.

The DNA for the CDR3 is TGTGCCAGCAGCGGCCTCGGGGGGGGTGAAGCTTTCTTT. It encodes CASSGLGGGEAFF. The chain uses TRBV9 and TRBJ1-1; D perhaps matches TRBD1 (5 bases). Germline lookup yields CDR1 SGDLS and CDR2 YYNGEE. This CDR3 has 13 residues. The germline V and J ends were trimmed by 3 bases and 7 bases, with 13 bases remaining between them.

This rearrangement joins TRBV18 to TRBJ1-2; TRBD1 matches at 8 bases. J lost 4 bases, V lost 4 bases, and 5 bases had no gene match. Germline CDR1 KGHSH, CDR2 LQKENI. This CDR3 is built from 14 residues. The CDR3 DNA reads TGTGCCAGCTCACAAGAGGACAGGGTCTATGGCTACACCTTC. This translates into CASSQEDRVYGYTF. Filled out from reference TRBV18 and TRBJ1-2, the complete variable domain reads NAGVMQNPRHLVRRRGQEARLRCSPMKGHSHVYWYRQLPEEGLKFMVYLQKENIIDESGMPKERFSAEFPKEGPSILRIQQVVRGDSAAYFCASSQEDRVYGYTFGSGTRLTVV.

This chain uses TRBV15 with TRBJ1-2; 8 bases fit TRBD1. Germline V gives CDR1 LNHNV, CDR2 YYDKDF (reference sequence). The CDR3 sequence is 18 residues long. Trimming at V came to 3 bases and at J to 4 bases, leaving 16 bases not matched to a gene. For the CDR3, the DNA is TGTGCCACCAGCAGCTCCTCGACGCGGCAGGGGGCGACCTATGGCTACACCTTC. Amino acids: CATSSSSTRQGATYGYTF.